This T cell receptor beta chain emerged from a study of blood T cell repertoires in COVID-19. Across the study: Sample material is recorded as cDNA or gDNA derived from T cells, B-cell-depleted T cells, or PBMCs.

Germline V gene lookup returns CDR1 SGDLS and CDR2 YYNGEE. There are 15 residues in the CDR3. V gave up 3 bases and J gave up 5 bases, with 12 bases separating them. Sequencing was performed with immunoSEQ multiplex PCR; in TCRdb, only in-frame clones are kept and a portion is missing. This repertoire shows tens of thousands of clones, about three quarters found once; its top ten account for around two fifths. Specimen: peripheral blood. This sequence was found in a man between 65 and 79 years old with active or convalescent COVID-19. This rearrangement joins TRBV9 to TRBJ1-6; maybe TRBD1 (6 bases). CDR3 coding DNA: TGTGCCAGCAGCGCACAGGGTCCCAATAATTCACCCCTCCACTTT. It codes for CASSAQGPNNSPLHF.